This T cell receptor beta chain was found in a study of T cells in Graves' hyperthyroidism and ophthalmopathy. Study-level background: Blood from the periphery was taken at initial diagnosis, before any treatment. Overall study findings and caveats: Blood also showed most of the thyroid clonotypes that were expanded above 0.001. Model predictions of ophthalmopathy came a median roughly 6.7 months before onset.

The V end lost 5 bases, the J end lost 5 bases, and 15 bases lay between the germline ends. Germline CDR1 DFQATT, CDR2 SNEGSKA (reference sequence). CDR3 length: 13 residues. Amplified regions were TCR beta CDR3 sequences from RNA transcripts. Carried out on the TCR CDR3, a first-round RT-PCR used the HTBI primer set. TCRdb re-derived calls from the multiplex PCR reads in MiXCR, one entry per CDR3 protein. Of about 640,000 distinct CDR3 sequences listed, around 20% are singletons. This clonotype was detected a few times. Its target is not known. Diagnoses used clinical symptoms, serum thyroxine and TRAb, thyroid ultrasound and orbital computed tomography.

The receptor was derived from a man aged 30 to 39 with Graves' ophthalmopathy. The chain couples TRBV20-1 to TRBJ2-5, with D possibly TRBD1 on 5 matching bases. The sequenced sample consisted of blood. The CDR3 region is CSAVQDRVETQYF. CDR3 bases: TGCAGTGCTGTACAGGATCGGGTGGAGACCCAGTACTTC.